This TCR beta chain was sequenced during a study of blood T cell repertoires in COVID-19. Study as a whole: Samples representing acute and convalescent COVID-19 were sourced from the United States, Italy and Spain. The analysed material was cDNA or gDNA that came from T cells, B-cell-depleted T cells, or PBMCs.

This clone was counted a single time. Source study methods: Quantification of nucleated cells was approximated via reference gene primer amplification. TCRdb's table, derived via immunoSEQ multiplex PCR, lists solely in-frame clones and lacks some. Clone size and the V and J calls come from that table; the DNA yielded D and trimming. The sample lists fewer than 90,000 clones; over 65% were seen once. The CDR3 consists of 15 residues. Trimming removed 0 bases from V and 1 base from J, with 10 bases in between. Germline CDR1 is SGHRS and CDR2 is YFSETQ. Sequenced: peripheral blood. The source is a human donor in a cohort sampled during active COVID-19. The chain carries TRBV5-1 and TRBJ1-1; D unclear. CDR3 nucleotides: TGCGCCAGCAGCTTGGGAGGGTCAGGGAACACTGAAGCTTTCTTT. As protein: CASSLGGSGNTEAFF.